The source of this T cell receptor beta chain is a study of beta chain features in type 1 diabetes. Study as a whole: Summed over all samples, the examined sorted cells came to some 99 million. The study, taken as a whole, reports: Researchers cautioned that cDNA sequencing could over-represent cells with high TCR expression. There was a moderate but significant shortening of TCRB CDR3s in all four CD4+ subsets of Type 1 diabetes patients. Naive, central memory and regulatory TCRB repertoires appeared more similar among patients than healthy donors.

Of note for this clone: Antigen specificity is unknown.

This CDR3 comprises 14 residues. Germline V gene lookup returns CDR1 GTSNPN and CDR2 SVGIG (reference sequence). V was shortened by 5 bases and J by 3 bases, with 13 bases between the two germline ends. The entirety of the isolated RNA underwent reverse transcription, so expressed TCRB transcripts were sequenced. Assay used: immunoSEQ multiplex PCR; TCRdb lists only in-frame clones, some missing. Of about 660,000 clones in the sample, over 13% were seen once. The chain links TRBV30 to TRBJ2-2; the D is unclear. The source is a man aged 18 to 30 with type 1 diabetes. Sequencing was carried out using naive CD4+ T cells from blood. The CDR3 sequence is CAWGLAGHTGELFF. The CDR3 DNA is TGTGCCTGGGGGCTCGCCGGCCACACCGGGGAGCTGTTTTTT.